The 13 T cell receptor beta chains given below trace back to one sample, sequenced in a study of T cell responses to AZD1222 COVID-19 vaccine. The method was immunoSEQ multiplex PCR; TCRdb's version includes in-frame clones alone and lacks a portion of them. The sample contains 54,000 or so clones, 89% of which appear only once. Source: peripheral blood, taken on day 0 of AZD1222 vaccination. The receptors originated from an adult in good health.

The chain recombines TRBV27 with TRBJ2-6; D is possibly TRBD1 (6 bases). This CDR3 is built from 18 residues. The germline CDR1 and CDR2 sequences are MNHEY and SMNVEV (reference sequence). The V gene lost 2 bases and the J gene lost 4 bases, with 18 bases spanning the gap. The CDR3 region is CASSLEWQGFGGANVLTF. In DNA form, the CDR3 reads TGTGCCAGCAGTTTAGAGTGGCAGGGGTTTGGCGGGGCCAACGTCCTGACTTTC.

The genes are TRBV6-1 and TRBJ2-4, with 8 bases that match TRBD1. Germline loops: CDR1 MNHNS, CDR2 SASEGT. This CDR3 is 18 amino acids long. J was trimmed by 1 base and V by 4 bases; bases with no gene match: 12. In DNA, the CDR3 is TGTGCCAGCAGTGTACAGGGGGATCAACGATCTGCCAAAAACATTCAGTACTTC. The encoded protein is CASSVQGDQRSAKNIQYF.

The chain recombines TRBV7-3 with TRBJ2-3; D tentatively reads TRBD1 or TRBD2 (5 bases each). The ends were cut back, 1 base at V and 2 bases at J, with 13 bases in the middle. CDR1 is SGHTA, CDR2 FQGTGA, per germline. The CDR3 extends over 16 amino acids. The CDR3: CASSLNPGDLTDTQYF. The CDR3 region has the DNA TGTGCCAGCAGCTTAAACCCCGGGGACCTCACAGATACGCAGTATTTT.

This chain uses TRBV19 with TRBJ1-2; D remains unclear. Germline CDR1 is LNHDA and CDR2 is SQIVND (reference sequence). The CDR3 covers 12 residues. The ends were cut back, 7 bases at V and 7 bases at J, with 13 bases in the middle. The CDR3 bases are TGTGCCAGTAAGGTCGGAGGAAGTGGCTACACCTTC. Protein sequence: CASKVGGSGYTF.

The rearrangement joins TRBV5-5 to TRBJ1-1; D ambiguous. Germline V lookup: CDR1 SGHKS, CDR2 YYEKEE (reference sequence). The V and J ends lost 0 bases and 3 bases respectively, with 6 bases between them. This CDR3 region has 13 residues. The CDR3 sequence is CASSLDQDTEAFF. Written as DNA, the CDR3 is TGTGCCAGCAGCTTGGATCAGGACACTGAAGCTTTCTTT.

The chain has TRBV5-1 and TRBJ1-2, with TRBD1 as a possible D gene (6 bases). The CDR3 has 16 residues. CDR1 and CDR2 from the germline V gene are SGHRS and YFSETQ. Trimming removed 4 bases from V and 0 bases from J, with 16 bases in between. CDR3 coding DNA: TGCGCCAGCAGCCCGCGGGCAGGGGTAGCTAACTATGGCTACACCTTC. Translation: CASSPRAGVANYGYTF.

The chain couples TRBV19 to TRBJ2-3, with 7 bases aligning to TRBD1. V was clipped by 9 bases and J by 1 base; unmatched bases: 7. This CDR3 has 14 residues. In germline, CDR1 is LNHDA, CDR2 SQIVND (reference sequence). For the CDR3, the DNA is TGTGCCAGCAGGGGGTCTAGTGGCACAGATACGCAGTATTTT. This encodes CASRGSSGTDTQYF.

The CDR3 sequence is CASAFFGSNNSPLHF. The CDR3 DNA reads as TGTGCCAGCGCCTTTTTCGGCAGCAATAATTCACCCCTCCACTTT. The chain recombines TRBV6-5 with TRBJ1-6; no clear D. This CDR3 is built from 15 residues. CDR1 is MNHEY and CDR2 is SVGAGI in the germline V gene. V was clipped by 8 bases and J by 5 bases, with 16 bases between them.

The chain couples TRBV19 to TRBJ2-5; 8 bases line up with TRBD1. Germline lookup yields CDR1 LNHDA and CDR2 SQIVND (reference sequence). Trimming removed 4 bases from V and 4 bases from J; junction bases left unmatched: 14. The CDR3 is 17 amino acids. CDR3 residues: CASSKQGVGEVGETQYF. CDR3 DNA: TGTGCCAGTAGTAAACAGGGGGTAGGAGAAGTCGGAGAGACCCAGTACTTC. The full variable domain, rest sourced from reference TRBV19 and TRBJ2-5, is DGGITQSPKYLFRKEGQNVTLSCEQNLNHDAMYWYRQDPGQGLRLIYYSQIVNDFQKGDIAEGYSVSREKKESFPLTVTSAQKNPTAFYLCASSKQGVGEVGETQYFGPGTRLLVL.

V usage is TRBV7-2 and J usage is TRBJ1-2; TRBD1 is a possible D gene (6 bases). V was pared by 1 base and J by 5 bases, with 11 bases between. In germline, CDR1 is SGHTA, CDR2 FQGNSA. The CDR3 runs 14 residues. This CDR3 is CASSLEGVGYGYTF. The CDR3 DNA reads TGTGCCAGCAGCTTAGAGGGGGTGGGATATGGCTACACCTTC.

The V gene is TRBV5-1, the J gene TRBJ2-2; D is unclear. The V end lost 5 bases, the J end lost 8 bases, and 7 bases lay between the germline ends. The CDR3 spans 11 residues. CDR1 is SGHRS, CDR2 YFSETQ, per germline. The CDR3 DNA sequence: TGCGCCAGCAGATCGGCAGGGGAGCTGTTTTTT. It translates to CASRSAGELFF.

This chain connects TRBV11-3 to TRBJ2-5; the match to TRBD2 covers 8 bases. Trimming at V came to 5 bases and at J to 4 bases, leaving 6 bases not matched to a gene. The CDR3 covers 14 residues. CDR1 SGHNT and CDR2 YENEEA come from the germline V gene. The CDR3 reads CASSPTAGGETQYF. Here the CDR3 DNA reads TGTGCCAGCAGCCCCACCGCGGGAGGAGAGACCCAGTACTTC.

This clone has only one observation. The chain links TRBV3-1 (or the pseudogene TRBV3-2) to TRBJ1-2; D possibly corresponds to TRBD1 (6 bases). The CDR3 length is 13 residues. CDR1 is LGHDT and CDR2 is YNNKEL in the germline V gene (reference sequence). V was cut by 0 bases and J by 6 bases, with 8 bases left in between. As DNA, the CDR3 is TGTGCCAGCAGCCAAGATACAGGGCATGGCTACACCTTC. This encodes CASSQDTGHGYTF.